Reported below is one TCR beta chain. The antigen remains undetermined. The record originates from a study of blood T cells in healthy people across ages. Whole-study findings and limits: Whereas aged donors had fewer naive CD4+ cells, long-lived donors had more of them and higher diversity. From one million sequenced T cells, diversity estimates were lower bounds.

With 10 bases clipped from V and 2 bases from J, the junction kept 8 bases outside the gene matches. CDR1 and CDR2 (germline): MNHEY, SMNVEV (reference sequence). The CDR3 has 13 residues. Aged roughly 6 to 100, donors were systemically healthy Caucasians from Russia. Every donor provided roughly 10 milliliters of peripheral blood. Using a J-beta primer mix together with a sample-barcoded 5' primer, a second PCR was run for roughly 6 to 11 cycles. MiXCR, run by TCRdb on the 5' RACE reads, gives a single entry per CDR3 protein. The sample has hundreds of thousands of distinct CDR3 sequences; approximately 55% are singletons.

This receptor was obtained from a man at least 80 years old in good health. The chain uses TRBV27 and TRBJ2-7; TRBD2 aligns across 7 bases. The sequenced material came from blood. The CDR3 nucleotides are TGTGCCAAACCGGGGGGTCGTCCCTACGAGCAGTACTTC. Protein: CAKPGGRPYEQYF.